The clone carrying this T cell receptor (beta chain) is termed medium-sized (0.01 to 0.1%). The sample originates from a study of metastatic and nonmetastatic thyroid tumors. Study-level background: For malignant and benign thyroid patients, tumor or nodule tissue and blood were the sources whose repertoires were compared.

TCRdb re-called the PCR reads with MiXCR. This table holds approximately 16,000 clones, 30% to 35% found once. No treatment had been given to any patient before thyroid surgery. CDR1 is MNHEY and CDR2 is SVGAGI in the germline V gene. Trimming took off 0 bases at V and 6 bases at J, with 16 bases between the two ends. The CDR3 runs to 16 residues. The V call is TRBV6-5, the J call TRBJ2-3; D is unclear. This TCR came from a female donor with papillary thyroid cancer or a benign thyroid nodule (not recorded which). Some clones in this sample may be carry-over from other donors' samples. Sequencing was performed on tumor tissue. The CDR3 reads CASSYSKAPLGDTQYF. The CDR3 DNA sequence: TGTGCCAGCAGTTACTCGAAGGCCCCCCTTGGGGATACGCAGTATTTT.